Listed below are T cell receptor beta chains from one sample, sequenced in a study of blood T cell repertoires in COVID-19. This table comes from immunoSEQ multiplex PCR, and its TCRdb copy is limited to in-frame clones, with some not included. The sample holds some 490,000 clones, 80% to 90% seen once. Sequenced input: peripheral blood. The receptors come from a human donor in a cohort sampled during active COVID-19. Each CDR3 is given with its conserved first and last residue. D genes are given only for firm matches.

J	D	V	CDR3	DNA
TRBJ2-3	-	TRBV7-3	CASSSQGGSSTDTQYF	TGTGCCAGCAGCTCACAAGGCGGATCTAGCACAGATACGCAGTATTTT
TRBJ1-1	TRBD1	TRBV19	CASSPRTGANTEAFF	TGTGCCAGTAGTCCCCGGACAGGGGCTAACACTGAAGCTTTCTTT
TRBJ2-7	-	TRBV5-1	CASTRTDRSVYEQYF	TGCGCCAGCACCAGGACAGACCGAAGTGTTTACGAGCAGTACTTC
TRBJ1-1	-	TRBV10-1	CASGSTEAFF	TGCGCCAGCGGCAGCACTGAAGCTTTCTTT
TRBJ2-1	-	TRBV7-3	CASSPTSSYNEQFF	TGTGCCAGCAGCCCCACTAGCTCCTACAATGAGCAGTTCTTC
TRBJ1-1	-	TRBV19	CASSTTPRSEAFF	TGTGCCAGTAGTACCACCCCCCGGTCTGAAGCTTTCTTT
TRBJ2-1	-	TRBV5-4	CASSLGVVSYNEQFF	TGTGCCAGCAGCTTAGGAGTGGTATCCTACAATGAGCAGTTCTTC
TRBJ1-1	-	TRBV19	CASSLRVVNTEAFF	TGTGCCAGTAGTCTGCGAGTAGTGAACACTGAAGCTTTCTTT
TRBJ1-2	-	TRBV27	CASSLTGIVGYTF	TGTGCCAGCAGTTTAACAGGGATAGTTGGCTACACCTTC
TRBJ2-7	-	TRBV3-1/TRBV3-2	CASSQVQDSEQYF	TGTGCCAGCAGCCAAGTACAGGATTCAGAGCAGTACTTC
TRBJ1-5	TRBD1	TRBV4-1	CASSQDHFNDRVNQPQHF	TGCGCCAGCAGCCAAGACCACTTTAATGACAGGGTGAATCAGCCCCAGCATTTT
TRBJ2-2	-	TRBV11-2	CASSPFTPGELFF	TGTGCCAGCAGCCCCTTTACACCCGGGGAGCTGTTTTTT
TRBJ1-5	-	TRBV30	CAWSSGQPQHF	TGTGCCTGGAGTAGCGGTCAGCCCCAGCATTTT
TRBJ2-7	-	TRBV27	CASSRDWQASYEQYF	TGTGCCAGCAGCCGGGACTGGCAGGCTAGCTACGAGCAGTACTTC
TRBJ1-2	-	TRBV7-9	CASSFATPRSNGYTF	TGTGCCAGCAGCTTTGCGACTCCAAGGTCCAATGGCTACACCTTC
TRBJ1-1	TRBD1	TRBV29-1	CSSEGAANTEAFF	TGCAGCTCCGAGGGGGCGGCGAACACTGAAGCTTTCTTT